This T cell receptor (beta chain) is drawn from a study of blood T cell repertoires in COVID-19. V lost 7 bases to trimming and J lost 5 bases; unmatched junction nucleotides: 9. The CDR3 runs 14 residues. Germline V gives CDR1 SQVTM, CDR2 ANQGSEA. Only in-frame clones appear in the TCRdb table, and some are missing; sequencing was by immunoSEQ multiplex PCR. The sample contains under 250,000 clones, roughly 87% of which appear only once. The source material was peripheral blood. V is TRBV29-1 and J is TRBJ2-1, with 9 bases aligning to TRBD2. The sequence was collected from a young man with active or convalescent COVID-19. CDR3 sequence (DNA): TGCAGCGACTCTCTAGCGGGGTGGGACAATGAGCAGTTCTTC. It codes for CSDSLAGWDNEQFF.